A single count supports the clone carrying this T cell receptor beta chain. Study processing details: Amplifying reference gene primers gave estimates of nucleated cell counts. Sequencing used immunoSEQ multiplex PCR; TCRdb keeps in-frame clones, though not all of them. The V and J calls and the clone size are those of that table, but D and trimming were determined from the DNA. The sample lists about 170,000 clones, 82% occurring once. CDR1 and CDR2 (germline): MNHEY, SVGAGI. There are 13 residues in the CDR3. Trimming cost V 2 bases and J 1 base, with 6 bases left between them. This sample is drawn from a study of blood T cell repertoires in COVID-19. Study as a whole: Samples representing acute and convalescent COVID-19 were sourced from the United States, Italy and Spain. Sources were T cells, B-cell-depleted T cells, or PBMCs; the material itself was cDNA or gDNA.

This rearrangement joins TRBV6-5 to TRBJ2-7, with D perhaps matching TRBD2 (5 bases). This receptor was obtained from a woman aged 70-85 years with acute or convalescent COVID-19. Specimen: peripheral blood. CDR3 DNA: TGTGCCAGCAGTTACGAGGGATCCTACGAGCAGTACTTC. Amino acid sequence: CASSYEGSYEQYF.